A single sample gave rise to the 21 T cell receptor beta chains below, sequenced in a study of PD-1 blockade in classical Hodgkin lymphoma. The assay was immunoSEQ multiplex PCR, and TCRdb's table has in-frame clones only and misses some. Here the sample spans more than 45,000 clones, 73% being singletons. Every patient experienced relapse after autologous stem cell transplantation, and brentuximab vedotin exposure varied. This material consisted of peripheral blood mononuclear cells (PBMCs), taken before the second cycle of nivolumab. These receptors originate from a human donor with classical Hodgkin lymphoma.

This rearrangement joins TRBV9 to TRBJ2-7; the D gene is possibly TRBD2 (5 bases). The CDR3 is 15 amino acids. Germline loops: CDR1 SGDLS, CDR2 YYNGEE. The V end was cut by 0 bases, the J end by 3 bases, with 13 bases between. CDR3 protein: CASSVGPPEGYEQYF. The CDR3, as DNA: TGTGCCAGCAGCGTAGGACCACCCGAGGGCTACGAGCAGTACTTC.

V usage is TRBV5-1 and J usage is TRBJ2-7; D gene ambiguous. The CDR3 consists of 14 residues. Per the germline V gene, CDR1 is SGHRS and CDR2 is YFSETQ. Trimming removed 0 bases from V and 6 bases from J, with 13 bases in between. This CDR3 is CASSLGVWGSEQYF. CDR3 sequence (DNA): TGCGCCAGCAGCTTGGGTGTGTGGGGTAGCGAGCAGTACTTC.

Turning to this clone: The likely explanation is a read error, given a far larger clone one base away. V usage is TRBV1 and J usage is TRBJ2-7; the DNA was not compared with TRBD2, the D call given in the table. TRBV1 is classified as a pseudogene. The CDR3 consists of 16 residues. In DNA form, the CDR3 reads TGCACCAGCAGCCAAGGTCTAGCTATAAGCTCCTACGAGCAGTACTTC. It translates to CTSSQGLAISSYEQYF.

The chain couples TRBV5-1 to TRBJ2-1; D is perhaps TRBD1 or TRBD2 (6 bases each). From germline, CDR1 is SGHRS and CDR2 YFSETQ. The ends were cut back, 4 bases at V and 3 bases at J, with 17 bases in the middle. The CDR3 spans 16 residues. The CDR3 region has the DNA TGCGCCAGCAGCCCCGGGGGCGGGAAGGACTACAATGAGCAGTTCTTC. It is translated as CASSPGGGKDYNEQFF.

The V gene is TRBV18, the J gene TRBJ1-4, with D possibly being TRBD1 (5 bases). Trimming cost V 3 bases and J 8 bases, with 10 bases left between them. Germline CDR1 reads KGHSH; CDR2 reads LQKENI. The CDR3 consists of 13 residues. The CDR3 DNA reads TGTGCCAGCTCACCGCAGGGTCCGGAAAAACTGTTTTTT. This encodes CASSPQGPEKLFF.

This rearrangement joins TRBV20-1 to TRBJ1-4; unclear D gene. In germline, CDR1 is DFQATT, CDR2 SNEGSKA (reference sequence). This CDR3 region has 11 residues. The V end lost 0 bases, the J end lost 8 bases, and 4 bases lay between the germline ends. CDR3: CSARDHEKLFF. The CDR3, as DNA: TGCAGTGCTAGAGATCACGAAAAACTGTTTTTT.

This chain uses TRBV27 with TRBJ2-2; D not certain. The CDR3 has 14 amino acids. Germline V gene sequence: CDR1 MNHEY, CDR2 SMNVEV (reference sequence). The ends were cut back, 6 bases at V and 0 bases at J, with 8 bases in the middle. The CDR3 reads CASRFGTNTGELFF. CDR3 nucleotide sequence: TGTGCCAGCAGATTTGGTACGAACACCGGGGAGCTGTTTTTT.

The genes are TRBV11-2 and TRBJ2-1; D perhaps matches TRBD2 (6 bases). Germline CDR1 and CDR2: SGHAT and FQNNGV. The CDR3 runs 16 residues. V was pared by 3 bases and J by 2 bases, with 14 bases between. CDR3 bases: TGTGCCAGCAGCTTCTCTTCGGGAGATCCCTACAATGAGCAGTTCTTC. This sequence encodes CASSFSSGDPYNEQFF.

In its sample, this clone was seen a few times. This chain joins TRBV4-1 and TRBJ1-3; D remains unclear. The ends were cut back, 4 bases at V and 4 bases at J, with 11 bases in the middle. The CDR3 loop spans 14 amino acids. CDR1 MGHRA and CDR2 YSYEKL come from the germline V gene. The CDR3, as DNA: TGCGCCAGCAGCCTGGGGTCAGGAGGAAACACCATATATTTT. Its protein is CASSLGSGGNTIYF.

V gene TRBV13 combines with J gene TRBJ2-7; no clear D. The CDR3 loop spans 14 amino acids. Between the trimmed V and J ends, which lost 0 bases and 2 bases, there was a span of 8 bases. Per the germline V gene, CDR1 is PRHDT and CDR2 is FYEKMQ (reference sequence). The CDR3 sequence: CASSLGLIAYEQYF. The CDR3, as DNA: TGTGCCAGCAGCTTAGGCTTGATAGCCTACGAGCAGTACTTC.

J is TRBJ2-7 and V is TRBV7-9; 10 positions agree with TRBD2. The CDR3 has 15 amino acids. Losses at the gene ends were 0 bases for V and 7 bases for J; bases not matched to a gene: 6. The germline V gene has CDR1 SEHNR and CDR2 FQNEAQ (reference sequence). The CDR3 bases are TGTGCCAGCAGCTTAGCGCTGCTAGCGGGGGTTGAGCAGTACTTC. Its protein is CASSLALLAGVEQYF.

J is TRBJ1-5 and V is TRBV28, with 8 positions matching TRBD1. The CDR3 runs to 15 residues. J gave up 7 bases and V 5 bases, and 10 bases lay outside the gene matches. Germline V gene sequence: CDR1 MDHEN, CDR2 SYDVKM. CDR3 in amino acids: CASSGAGTGGQPQHF. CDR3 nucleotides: TGTGCCAGCAGTGGGGCAGGGACAGGTGGCCAGCCCCAGCATTTT.

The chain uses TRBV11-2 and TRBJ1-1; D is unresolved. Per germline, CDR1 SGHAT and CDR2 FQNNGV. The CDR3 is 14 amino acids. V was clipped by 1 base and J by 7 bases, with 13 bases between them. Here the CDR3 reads CASSLARFVLEAFF. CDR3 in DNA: TGTGCCAGCAGCTTAGCTAGGTTCGTCCTTGAAGCTTTCTTT. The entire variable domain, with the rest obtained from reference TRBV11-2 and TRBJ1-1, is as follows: EAGVAQSPRYKIIEKRQSVAFWCNPISGHATLYWYQQILGQGPKLLIQFQNNGVVDDSQLPKDRFSAERLKGVDSTLKIQPAKLEDSAVYLCASSLARFVLEAFFGQGTRLTVV.

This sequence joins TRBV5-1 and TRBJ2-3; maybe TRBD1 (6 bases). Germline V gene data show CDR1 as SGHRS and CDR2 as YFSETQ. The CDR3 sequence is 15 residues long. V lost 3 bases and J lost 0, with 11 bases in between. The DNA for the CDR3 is TGCGCCAGCAGCTCTAGGACAGTCAGCACAGATACGCAGTATTTT. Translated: CASSSRTVSTDTQYF.

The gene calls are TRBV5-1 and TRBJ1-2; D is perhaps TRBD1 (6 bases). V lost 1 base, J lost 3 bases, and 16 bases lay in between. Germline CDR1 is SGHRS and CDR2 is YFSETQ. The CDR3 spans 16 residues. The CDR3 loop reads CASSLNPRTDYYGYTF. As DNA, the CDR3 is TGCGCCAGCAGCTTGAATCCCCGGACAGATTACTATGGCTACACCTTC.

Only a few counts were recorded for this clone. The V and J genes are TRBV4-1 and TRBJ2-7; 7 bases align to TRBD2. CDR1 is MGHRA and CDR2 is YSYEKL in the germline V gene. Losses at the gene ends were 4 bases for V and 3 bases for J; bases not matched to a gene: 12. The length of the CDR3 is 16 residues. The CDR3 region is CASSPRGDSNYYEQYF. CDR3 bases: TGCGCCAGCAGCCCCCGGGGGGACTCTAACTACTACGAGCAGTACTTC.

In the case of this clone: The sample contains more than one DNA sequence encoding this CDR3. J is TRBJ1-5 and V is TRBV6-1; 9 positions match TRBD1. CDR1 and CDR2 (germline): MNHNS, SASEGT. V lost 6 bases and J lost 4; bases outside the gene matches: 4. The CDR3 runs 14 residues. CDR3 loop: CASRWGQGNQPQHF. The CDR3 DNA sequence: TGTGCCAGCAGATGGGGACAGGGTAATCAGCCCCAGCATTTT.

CDR3 in amino acids: CASSPAGGYNEQFF. DNA of the CDR3: TGTGCCAGCAGCCCCGCAGGGGGATACAATGAGCAGTTCTTC. The chain is built from TRBV7-3 and TRBJ2-1; TRBD1 aligns across 7 bases. Germline CDR1 is SGHTA and CDR2 is FQGTGA. V was clipped by 5 bases and J by 4 bases; unmatched bases: 5. The CDR3 extends over 14 amino acids.

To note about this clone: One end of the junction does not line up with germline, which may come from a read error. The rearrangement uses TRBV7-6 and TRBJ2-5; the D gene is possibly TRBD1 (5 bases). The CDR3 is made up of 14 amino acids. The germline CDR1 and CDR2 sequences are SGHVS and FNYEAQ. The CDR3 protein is CASSLGAGLETQYF. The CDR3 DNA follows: TGTGCCAGTAGCTTAGGGGCAGGGCTAGAGACCCAGTACTTC.

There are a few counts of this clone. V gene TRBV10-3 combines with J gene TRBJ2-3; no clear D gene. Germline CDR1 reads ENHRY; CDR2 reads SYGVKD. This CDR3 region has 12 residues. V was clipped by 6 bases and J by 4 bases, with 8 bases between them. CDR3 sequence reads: CAISDRADTQYF. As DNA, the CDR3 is TGTGCCATCAGCGACCGCGCAGATACGCAGTATTTT.

CDR3 in amino acids: CASSLWGGASTDTQYF. CDR3 in DNA: TGTGCCAGCAGCTTATGGGGCGGAGCTAGCACAGATACGCAGTATTTT. The V gene is TRBV7-9, the J gene TRBJ2-3; D is possibly TRBD1 (5 bases). CDR1 and CDR2 from the germline V gene are SEHNR and FQNEAQ (reference sequence). This CDR3 is 16 amino acids long. V was pared by 2 bases and J by 0 bases, with 12 bases between.